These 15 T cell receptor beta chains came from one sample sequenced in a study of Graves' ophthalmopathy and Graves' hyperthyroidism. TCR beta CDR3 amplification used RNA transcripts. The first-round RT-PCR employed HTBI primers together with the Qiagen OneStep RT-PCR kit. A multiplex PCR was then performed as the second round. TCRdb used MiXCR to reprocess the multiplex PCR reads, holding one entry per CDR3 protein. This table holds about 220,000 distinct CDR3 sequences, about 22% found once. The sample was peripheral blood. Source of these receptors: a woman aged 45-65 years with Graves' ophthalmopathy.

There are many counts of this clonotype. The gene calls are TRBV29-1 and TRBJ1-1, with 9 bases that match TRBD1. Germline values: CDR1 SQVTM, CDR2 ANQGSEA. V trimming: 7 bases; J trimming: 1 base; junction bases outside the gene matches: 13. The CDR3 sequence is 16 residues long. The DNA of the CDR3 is TGCAGCGCCGTGGGGACAGGGCCAAAAGGGAACACTGAAGCTTTCTTT. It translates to CSAVGTGPKGNTEAFF.

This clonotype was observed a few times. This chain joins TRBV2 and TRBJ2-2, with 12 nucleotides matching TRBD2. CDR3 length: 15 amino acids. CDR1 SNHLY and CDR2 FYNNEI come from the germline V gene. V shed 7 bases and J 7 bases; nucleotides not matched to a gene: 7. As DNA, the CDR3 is TGTGCCAGCAAGGTGACTAGCGGGAGCTTCGGGGAGCTGTTTTTT. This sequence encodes CASKVTSGSFGELFF.

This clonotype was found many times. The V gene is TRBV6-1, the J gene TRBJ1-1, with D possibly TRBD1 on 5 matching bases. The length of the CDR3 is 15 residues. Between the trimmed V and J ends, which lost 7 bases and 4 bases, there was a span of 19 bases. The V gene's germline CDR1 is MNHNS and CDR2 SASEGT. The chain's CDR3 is CASTRGGGGGTEAFF. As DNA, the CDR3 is TGTGCCAGCACCCGGGGTGGGGGTGGGGGCACTGAAGCTTTCTTT.

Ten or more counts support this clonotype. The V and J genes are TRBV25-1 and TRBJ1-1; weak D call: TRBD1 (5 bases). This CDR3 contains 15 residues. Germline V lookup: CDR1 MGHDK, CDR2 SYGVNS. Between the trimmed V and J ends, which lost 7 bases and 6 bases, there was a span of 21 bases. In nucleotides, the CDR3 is TGTGCCAGCACACAGGACACGGGGGAATGGGCTGAAGCTTTCTTT. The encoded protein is CASTQDTGEWAEAFF.

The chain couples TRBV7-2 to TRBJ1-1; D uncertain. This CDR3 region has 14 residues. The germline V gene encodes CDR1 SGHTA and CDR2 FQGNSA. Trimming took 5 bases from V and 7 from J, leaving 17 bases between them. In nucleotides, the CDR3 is TGTGCCAGCAGCCTTAGACCCCCCTTAAGTGAAGCTTTCTTT. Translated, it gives CASSLRPPLSEAFF.

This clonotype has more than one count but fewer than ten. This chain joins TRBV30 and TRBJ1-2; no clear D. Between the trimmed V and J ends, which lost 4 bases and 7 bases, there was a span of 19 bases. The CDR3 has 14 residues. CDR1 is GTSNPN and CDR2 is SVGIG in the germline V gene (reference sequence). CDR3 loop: CAWIPRGGVVGYTF. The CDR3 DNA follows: TGTGCCTGGATACCACGGGGTGGAGTAGTTGGCTACACCTTC. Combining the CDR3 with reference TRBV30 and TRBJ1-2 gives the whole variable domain SQTIHQWPATLVQPVGSPLSLECTVEGTSNPNLYWYRQAAGRGLQLLFYSVGIGQISSEVPQNLSASRPQDRQFILSSKKLLLSDSGFYLCAWIPRGGVVGYTFGSGTRLTVV.

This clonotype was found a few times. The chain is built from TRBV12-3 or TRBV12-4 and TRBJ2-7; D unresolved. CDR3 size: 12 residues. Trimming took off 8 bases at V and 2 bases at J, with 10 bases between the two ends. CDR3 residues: CASGRNPYEQYF. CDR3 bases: TGTGCCAGCGGCAGGAACCCCTACGAGCAGTACTTC.

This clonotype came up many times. For the CDR3, the DNA is TGTGCCAGCACCTACATCAACACCGGGGAGCTGTTTTTT. Its protein is CASTYINTGELFF. V is TRBV3-1 and J is TRBJ2-2; D is uncertain. Germline CDR1 is LGHDT and CDR2 is YNNKEL (reference sequence). This CDR3 comprises 13 residues. V was cut by 7 bases and J by 2 bases, with 8 bases left in between. The variable domain in full, completed from reference TRBV3-1 and TRBJ2-2, reads DTAVSQTPKYLVTQMGNDKSIKCEQNLGHDTMYWYKQDSKKFLKIMFSYNNKELIINETVPNRFSPKSPDKAHLNLHINSLELGDSAVYFCASTYINTGELFFGEGSRLTVL.

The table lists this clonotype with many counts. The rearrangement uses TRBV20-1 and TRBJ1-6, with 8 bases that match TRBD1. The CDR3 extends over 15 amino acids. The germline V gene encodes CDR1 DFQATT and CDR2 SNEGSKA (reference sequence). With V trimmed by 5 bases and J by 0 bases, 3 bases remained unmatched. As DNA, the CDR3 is TGCAGTGCTGCTACAGGGGGCTCCTATAATTCACCCCTCCACTTT. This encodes CSAATGGSYNSPLHF.

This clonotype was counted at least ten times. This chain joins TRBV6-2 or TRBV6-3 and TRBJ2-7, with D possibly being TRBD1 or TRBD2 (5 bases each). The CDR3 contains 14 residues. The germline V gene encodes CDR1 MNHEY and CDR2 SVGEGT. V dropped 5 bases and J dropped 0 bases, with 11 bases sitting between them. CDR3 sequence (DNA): TGTGCCAGCAGTAACCGGGACCACTCCTACGAGCAGTACTTC. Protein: CASSNRDHSYEQYF.

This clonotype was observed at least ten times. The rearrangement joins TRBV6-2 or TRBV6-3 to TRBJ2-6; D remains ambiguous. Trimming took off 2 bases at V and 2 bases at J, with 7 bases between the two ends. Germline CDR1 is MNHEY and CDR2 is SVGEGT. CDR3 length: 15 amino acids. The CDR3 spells CASSYRVAGANVLTF. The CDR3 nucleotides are TGTGCCAGCAGTTACCGGGTGGCTGGGGCCAACGTCCTGACTTTC.

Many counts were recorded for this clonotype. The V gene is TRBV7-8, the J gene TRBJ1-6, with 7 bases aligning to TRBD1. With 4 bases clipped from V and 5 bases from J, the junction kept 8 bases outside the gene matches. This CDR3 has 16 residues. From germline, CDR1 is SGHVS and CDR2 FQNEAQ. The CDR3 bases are TGTGCCAGCAGCTCCTCGTCCCAGGGGGATAATTCACCCCTCCACTTT. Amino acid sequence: CASSSSSQGDNSPLHF.

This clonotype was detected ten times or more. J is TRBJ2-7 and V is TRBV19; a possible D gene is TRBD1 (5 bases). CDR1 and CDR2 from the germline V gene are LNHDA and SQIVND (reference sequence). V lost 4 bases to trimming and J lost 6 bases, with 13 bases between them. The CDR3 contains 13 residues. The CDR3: CASSTQAVGEQYF. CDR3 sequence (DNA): TGTGCCAGTAGTACACAGGCAGTGGGCGAGCAGTACTTC.

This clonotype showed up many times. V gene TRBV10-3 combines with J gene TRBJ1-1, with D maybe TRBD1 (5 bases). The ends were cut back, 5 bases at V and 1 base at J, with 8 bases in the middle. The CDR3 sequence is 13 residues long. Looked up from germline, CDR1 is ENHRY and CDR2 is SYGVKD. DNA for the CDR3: TGTGCCATCAGTTTACAGGCGAACACTGAAGCTTTCTTT. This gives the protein CAISLQANTEAFF.

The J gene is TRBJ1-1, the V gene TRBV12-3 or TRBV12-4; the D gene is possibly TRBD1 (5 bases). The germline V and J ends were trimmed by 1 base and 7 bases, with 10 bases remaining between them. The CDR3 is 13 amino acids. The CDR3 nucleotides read TGTGCCAGCAGTTTAGTATGGGGGGGTGAAGCTTTCTTT. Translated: CASSLVWGGEAFF.